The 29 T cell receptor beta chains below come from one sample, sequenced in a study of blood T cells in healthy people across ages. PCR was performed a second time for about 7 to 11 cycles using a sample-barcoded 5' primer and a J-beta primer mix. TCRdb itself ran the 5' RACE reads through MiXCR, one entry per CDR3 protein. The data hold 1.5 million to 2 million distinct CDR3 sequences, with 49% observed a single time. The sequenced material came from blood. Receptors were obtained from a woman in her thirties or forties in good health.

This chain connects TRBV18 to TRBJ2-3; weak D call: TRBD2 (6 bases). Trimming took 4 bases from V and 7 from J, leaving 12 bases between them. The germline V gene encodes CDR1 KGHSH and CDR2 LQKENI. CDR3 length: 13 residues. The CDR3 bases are TGTGCCAGCTCACACGGGAGTCACAATACGCAGTATTTT. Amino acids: CASSHGSHNTQYF. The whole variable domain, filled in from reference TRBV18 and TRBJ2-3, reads NAGVMQNPRHLVRRRGQEARLRCSPMKGHSHVYWYRQLPEEGLKFMVYLQKENIIDESGMPKERFSAEFPKEGPSILRIQQVVRGDSAAYFCASSHGSHNTQYFGPGTRLTVL.

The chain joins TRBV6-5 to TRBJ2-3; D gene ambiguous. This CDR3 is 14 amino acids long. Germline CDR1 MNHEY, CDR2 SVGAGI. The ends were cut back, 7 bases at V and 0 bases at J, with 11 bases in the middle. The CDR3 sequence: CASNFQTSTDTQYF. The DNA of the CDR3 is TGTGCCAGCAATTTCCAGACTAGCACAGATACGCAGTATTTT.

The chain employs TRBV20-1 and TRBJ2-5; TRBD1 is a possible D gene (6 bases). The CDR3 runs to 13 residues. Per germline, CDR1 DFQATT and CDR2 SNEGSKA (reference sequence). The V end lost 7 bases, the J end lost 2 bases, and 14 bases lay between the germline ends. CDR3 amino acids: CSVRTEFQETQYF. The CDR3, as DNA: TGCAGTGTCCGGACAGAATTTCAAGAGACCCAGTACTTC.

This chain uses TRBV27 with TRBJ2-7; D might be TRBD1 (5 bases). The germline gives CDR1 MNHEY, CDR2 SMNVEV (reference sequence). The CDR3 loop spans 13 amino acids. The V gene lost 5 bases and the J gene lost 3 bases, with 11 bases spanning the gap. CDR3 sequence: CASSGATNYEQYF. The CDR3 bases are TGTGCCAGCAGTGGGGCCACCAACTACGAGCAGTACTTC.

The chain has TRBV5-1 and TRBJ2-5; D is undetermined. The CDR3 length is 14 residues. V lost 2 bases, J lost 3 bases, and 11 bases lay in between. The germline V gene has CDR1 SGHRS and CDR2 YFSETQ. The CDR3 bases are TGCGCCAGCAGCTTTATCCCCGCCGAAGAGACCCAGTACTTC. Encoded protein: CASSFIPAEETQYF.

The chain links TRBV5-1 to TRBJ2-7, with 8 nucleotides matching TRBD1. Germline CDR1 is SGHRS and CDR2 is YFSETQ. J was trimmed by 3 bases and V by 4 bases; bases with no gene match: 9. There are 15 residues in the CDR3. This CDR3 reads CASSGGTGAYYEQYF. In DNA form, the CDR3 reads TGCGCCAGCAGCGGGGGGACAGGTGCCTACTACGAGCAGTACTTC.

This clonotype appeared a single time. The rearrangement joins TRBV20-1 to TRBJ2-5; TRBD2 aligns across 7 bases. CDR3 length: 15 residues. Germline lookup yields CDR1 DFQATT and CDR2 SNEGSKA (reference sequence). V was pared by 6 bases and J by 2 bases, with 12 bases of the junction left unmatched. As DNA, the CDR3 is TGCAGTGCCAAAAGCCGGGACTATGAACAAGAGACCCAGTACTTC. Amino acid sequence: CSAKSRDYEQETQYF.

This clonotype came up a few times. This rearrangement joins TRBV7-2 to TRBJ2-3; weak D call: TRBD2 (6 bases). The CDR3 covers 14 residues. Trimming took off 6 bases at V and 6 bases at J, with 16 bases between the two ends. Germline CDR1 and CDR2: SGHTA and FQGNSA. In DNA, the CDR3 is TGTGCCAGCAGAAAAGACGGGGGATCGGATACGCAGTATTTT. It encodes CASRKDGGSDTQYF.

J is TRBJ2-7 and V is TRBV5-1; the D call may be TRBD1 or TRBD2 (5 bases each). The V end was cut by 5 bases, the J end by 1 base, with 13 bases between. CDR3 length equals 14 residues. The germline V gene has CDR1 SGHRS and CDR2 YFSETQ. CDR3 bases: TGCGCCAGCAGGCCACGAGGGGATTCCTACGAGCAGTACTTC. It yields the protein CASRPRGDSYEQYF.

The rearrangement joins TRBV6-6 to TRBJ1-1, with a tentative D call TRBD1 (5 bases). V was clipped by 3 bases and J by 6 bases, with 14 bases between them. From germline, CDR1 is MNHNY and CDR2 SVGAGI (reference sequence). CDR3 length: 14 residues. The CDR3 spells CASSYKKGSAEAFF. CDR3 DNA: TGTGCCAGCAGTTATAAAAAGGGGTCGGCTGAAGCTTTCTTT.

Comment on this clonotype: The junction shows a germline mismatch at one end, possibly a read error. The CDR3 nucleotides read TGTGCCAGCAGCTTAGGGCAGGGGGCTGAAGCTTTCTTT. This gives the protein CASSLGQGAEAFF. This chain connects TRBV12-3 or TRBV12-4 to TRBJ1-1; 7 bases are shared with TRBD1. The CDR3 runs to 13 residues.

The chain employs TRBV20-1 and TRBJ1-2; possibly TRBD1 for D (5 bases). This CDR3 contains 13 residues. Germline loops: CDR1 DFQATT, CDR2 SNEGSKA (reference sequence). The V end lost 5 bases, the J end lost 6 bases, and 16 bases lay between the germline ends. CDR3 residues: CSAEMGAGDGYTF. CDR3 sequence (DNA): TGCAGTGCTGAAATGGGAGCGGGGGATGGCTACACCTTC.

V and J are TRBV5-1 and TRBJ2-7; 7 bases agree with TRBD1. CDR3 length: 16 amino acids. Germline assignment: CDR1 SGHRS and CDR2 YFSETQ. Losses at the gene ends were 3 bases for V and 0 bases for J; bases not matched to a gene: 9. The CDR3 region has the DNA TGCGCCAGCAGCTCAACCAGGGGGAAGAGCTCCTACGAGCAGTACTTC. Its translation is CASSSTRGKSSYEQYF.

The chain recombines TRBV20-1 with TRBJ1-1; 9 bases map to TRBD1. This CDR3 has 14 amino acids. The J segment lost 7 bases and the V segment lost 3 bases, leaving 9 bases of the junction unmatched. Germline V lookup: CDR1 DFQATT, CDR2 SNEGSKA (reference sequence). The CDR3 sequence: CSARYPDRGSEAFF. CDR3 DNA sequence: TGCAGTGCTAGGTACCCAGACAGGGGGAGTGAAGCTTTCTTT.

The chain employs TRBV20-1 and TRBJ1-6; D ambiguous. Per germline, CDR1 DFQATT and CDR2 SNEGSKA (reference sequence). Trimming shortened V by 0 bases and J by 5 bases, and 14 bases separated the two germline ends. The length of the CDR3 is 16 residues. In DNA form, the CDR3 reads TGCAGTGCTAGAGATGTGCAGGAACTTAATAATTCACCCCTCCACTTT. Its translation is CSARDVQELNNSPLHF.

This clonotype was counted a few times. CDR3 sequence (DNA): TGCGCCAGCAGCTGGGACAGGGGGAAGGTATCCTCTGGGGCCAACGTCCTGACTTTC. It specifies CASSWDRGKVSSGANVLTF. The V gene is TRBV5-1, the J gene TRBJ2-6, with TRBD1 identical over 11 bases. Germline-derived CDR1 and CDR2 are SGHRS and YFSETQ. CDR3 length: 19 residues. Unmatched junction bases numbered 8, after V lost 3 bases and J lost 0 bases. The full variable domain, completed using reference TRBV5-1 and TRBJ2-6, is KAGVTQTPRYLIKTRGQQVTLSCSPISGHRSVSWYQQTPGQGLQFLFEYFSETQRNKGNFPGRFSGRQFSNSRSEMNVSTLELGDSALYLCASSWDRGKVSSGANVLTFGAGSRLTVL.

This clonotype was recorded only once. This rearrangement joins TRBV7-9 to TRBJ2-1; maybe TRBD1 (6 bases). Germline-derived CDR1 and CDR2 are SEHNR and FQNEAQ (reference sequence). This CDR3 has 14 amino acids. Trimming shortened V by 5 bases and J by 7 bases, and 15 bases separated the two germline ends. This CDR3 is CASSRDTEENEQFF. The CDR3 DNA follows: TGTGCCAGCAGCCGGGACACTGAGGAGAATGAGCAGTTCTTC.

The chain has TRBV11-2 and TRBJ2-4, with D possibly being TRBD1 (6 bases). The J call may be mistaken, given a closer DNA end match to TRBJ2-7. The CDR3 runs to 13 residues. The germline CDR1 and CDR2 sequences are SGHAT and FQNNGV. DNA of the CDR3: TGTGCCAGCAGCTTGGACAGTTTTGGCGAGCAGTACTTC. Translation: CASSLDSFGEQYF.

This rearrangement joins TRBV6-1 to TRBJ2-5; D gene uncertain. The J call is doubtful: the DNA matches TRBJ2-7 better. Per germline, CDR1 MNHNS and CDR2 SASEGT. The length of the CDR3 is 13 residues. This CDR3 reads CASTTPMGHEQYF. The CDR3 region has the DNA TGTGCCAGCACCACACCAATGGGCCACGAGCAGTACTTC.

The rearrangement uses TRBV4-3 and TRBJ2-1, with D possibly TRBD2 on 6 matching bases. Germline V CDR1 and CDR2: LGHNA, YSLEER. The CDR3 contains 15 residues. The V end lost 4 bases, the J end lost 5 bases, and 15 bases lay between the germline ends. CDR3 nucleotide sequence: TGCGCCAGCAGCCCCTTGAAGGGACTTGACAATGAGCAGTTCTTC. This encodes CASSPLKGLDNEQFF.

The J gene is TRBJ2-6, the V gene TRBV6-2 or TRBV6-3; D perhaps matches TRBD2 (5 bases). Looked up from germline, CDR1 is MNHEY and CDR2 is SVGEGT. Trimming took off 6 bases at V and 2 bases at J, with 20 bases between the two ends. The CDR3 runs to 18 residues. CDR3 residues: CASSRQGRGMAGANVLTF. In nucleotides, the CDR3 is TGTGCCAGCAGCCGCCAAGGGCGAGGGATGGCTGGGGCCAACGTCCTGACTTTC.

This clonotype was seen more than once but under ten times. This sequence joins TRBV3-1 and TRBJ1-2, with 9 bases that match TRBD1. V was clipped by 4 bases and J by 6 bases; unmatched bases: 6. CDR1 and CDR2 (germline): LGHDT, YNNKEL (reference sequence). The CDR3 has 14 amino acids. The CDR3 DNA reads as TGTGCCAGCAGCCCGTGGACAGGGGAGAATGGCTACACCTTC. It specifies CASSPWTGENGYTF.

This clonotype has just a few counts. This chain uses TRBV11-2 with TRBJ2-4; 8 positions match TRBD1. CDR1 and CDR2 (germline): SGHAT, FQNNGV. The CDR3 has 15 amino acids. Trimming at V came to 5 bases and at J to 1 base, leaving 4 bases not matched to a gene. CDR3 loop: CASSTRQGAKNIQYF. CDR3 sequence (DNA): TGTGCCAGCAGCACTAGACAGGGGGCCAAAAACATTCAGTACTTC.

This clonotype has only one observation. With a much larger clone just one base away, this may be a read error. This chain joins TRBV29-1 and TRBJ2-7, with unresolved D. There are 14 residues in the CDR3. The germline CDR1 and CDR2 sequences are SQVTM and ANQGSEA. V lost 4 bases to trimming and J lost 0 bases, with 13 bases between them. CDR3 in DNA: TGCAGCGTTGGGAACGACAAGGGCTCCTACGAGCAGTACTTC. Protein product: CSVGNDKGSYEQYF.

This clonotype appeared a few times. In DNA form, the CDR3 reads TGTGCCGCGGGGCCAGGGGGCATAGATACGCAGTATTTT. It yields the protein CAAGPGGIDTQYF. The V and J genes are TRBV7-9 and TRBJ2-3; TRBD1 matches 8 bases. CDR1 and CDR2 from the germline V gene are SEHNR and FQNEAQ (reference sequence). This CDR3 is built from 13 residues. With V trimmed by 11 bases and J by 5 bases, 9 bases remained unmatched.

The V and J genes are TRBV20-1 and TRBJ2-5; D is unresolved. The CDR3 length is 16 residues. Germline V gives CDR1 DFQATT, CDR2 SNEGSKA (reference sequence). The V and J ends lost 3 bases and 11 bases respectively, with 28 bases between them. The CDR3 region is CSARDSLATLYNEQYF. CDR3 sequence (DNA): TGCAGTGCTAGGGATTCCTTGGCAACTCTCTACAATGAGCAGTACTTC.

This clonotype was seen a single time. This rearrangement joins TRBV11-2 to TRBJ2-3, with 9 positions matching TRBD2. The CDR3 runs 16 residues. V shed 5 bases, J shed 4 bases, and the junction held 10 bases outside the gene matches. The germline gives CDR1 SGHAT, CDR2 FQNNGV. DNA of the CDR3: TGTGCCAGCAGCCCCAAGAATAGCGGGAGTGCAGATACGCAGTATTTT. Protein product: CASSPKNSGSADTQYF.

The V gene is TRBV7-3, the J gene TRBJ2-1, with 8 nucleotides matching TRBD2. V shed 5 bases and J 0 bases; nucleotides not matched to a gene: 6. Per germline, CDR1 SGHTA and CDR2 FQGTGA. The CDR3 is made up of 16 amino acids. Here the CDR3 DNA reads TGTGCCAGCAGCCCAAACCGGGGGGGCTCCTACAATGAGCAGTTCTTC. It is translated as CASSPNRGGSYNEQFF. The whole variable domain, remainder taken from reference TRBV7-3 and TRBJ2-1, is GAGVSQTPSNKVTEKGKYVELRCDPISGHTALYWYRQSLGQGPEFLIYFQGTGAADDSGLPNDRFFAVRPEGSVSTLKIQRTERGDSAVYLCASSPNRGGSYNEQFFGPGTRLTVL.

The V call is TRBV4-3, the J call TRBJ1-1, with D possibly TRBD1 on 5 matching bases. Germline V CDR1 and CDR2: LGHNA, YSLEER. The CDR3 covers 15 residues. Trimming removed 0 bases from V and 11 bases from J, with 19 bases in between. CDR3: CASSQDSVGVDAAFF. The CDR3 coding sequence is TGCGCCAGCAGCCAAGATTCGGTGGGGGTCGACGCCGCTTTCTTT.